The T cell receptor (beta chain) described here comes from a study of T cells in Graves' hyperthyroidism and ophthalmopathy. Findings and limits, study-wide: Ophthalmopathy could be told apart from stable hyperthyroidism with a 13 V-J model.

Duration under 3 months, a NOSPECS grade of at least 4, and a Clinical Activity Score of at least 3 characterized the ophthalmopathy patients. Comment on this clonotype: What it binds is unknown.

The source material, RNA transcripts, was used to amplify TCR beta CDR3 regions. With the HTBI primer set, the TCR CDR3 went through a first round of RT-PCR. TCRdb analysed the multiplex PCR reads with MiXCR anew, one entry per CDR3 protein. The data hold 400,000 to 500,000 distinct CDR3 sequences, with 14% to 15% observed a single time. This CDR3 comprises 15 residues. Germline V lookup: CDR1 LGHDT, CDR2 YNNKEL (reference sequence). The V gene lost 3 bases and the J gene lost 3 bases, with 13 bases spanning the gap. The sequenced sample consisted of blood. This clonotype was sampled from a man between 18 and 35 years old with Graves' ophthalmopathy. V and J are TRBV3-1 and TRBJ2-3; tentative D call: TRBD2 (6 bases). In nucleotides, the CDR3 is TGTGCCAGCAGCCATACGCCGGAGGGTACAGATACGCAGTATTTT. Amino acids: CASSHTPEGTDTQYF.